By proportion, the clone carrying this TCR beta chain is medium-sized. Its antigen is as yet unknown. Each CDR3 protein gets one entry after TCRdb re-called the 5' RACE reads with MiXCR. This repertoire shows 6,000 or so distinct CDR3 sequences, 6.7% found once; its top ten account for 10% to 15%. These data come from a study of spatial heterogeneity in lung cancer. The J segment lost 2 bases and the V segment lost 4 bases, leaving 10 bases of the junction unmatched. This CDR3 has 18 residues. Germline V gives CDR1 MGHRA, CDR2 YSYEKL. The time point denotes: sample taken at primary tumor resection. Overall study results and limits: Expanded intratumoral alpha and beta TCR counts tracked tumor mutation counts.

The V gene is TRBV4-1, the J gene TRBJ2-3; TRBD2 agrees at 12 bases. The specimen comprised lung tumor tissue, sampled at surgery. The clonotype comes from a male donor with early-stage non-small cell lung cancer. This CDR3 reads CASSRHPLAGGDTDTQYF. The CDR3 DNA follows: TGCGCCAGCAGCCGCCACCCTCTAGCGGGAGGGGACACAGATACGCAGTATTTT.